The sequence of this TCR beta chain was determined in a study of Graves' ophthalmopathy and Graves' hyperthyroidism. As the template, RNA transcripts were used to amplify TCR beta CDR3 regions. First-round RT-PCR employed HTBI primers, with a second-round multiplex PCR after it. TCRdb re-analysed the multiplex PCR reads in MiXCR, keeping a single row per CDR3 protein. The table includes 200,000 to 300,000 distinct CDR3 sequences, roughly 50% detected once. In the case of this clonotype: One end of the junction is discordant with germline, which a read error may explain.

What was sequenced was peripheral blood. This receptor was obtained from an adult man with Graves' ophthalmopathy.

CDR3 nucleotides: TGCGCCAGCAGCTTGGAAACTCCTGATGAAAAATTGTTTTTT. Translating it yields CASSLETPDEKLFF. The gene calls are TRBV5-8 and TRBJ1-4; D uncertain. Germline CDR1 SGHTS, CDR2 YDEGEE. The CDR3 totals 14 residues.